This T cell receptor (beta chain) is from a study of CD8+ T cells in alopecia areata. cDNA serving as the sequencing template came from extracted, reverse transcribed RNA. Sequenced by immunoSEQ multiplex PCR; TCRdb stores in-frame clones only, minus some. The sample yields around 34,000 clones, 55% seen once. Germline V gives CDR1 MGHRA, CDR2 YSYEKL. With V trimmed by 5 bases and J by 0 bases, 7 bases remained unmatched. The CDR3 totals 17 residues. V is TRBV4-1 and J is TRBJ2-1; the match to TRBD2 covers 10 bases. The specimen sequenced was NKG2D-high CD8+ T cells sorted from blood. The origin of this receptor is a human donor with alopecia areata. This CDR3 reads CASSESRLAGSYNEQFF. The CDR3 DNA reads TGCGCCAGCAGCGAATCCAGACTAGCGGGCTCCTACAATGAGCAGTTCTTC.